A single sample is the source of the 21 T cell receptor beta chains below, sequenced in a study of shared clonotypes between healthy human individuals. Assay used: immunoSEQ multiplex PCR; TCRdb lists only in-frame clones, some missing. This sample carries approximately 1,000,000 clones, around three quarters of them seen once, and the ten largest clones take roughly 0.9%. Sequenced sample: memory CD4+ T cells from PBMCs. As for subset: CD45RA-negative fraction. The receptors originated from a man between 18 and 29 years old in good health. Some clones in this sample may be carry-over from other donors' samples.

The rearrangement links TRBV15 to TRBJ2-5, with TRBD2 matching over 10 bases. CDR3 length: 18 residues. Losses at the gene ends were 1 base for V and 1 base for J; bases not matched to a gene: 9. The germline gives CDR1 LNHNV, CDR2 YYDKDF (reference sequence). In nucleotides, the CDR3 is TGTGCCACCAGCAGAGGGTTCCGTAGCGGGAGGTTCCAAGAGACCCAGTACTTC. Its protein is CATSRGFRSGRFQETQYF.

The V gene is TRBV5-5, the J gene TRBJ2-5; the D is unclear. In germline, CDR1 is SGHKS, CDR2 YYEKEE (reference sequence). This CDR3 comprises 13 residues. V was shortened by 4 bases and J by 3 bases, with 10 bases between the two germline ends. CDR3 residues: CASSTVFKETQYF. CDR3 nucleotide sequence: TGTGCCAGCAGCACCGTATTTAAAGAGACCCAGTACTTC. The whole variable domain, remainder taken from reference TRBV5-5 and TRBJ2-5, is DAGVTQSPTHLIKTRGQQVTLRCSPISGHKSVSWYQQVLGQGPQFIFQYYEKEERGRGNFPDRFSARQFPNYSSELNVNALLLGDSALYLCASSTVFKETQYFGPGTRLLVL.

This clone was recorded only once. The V and J genes are TRBV28 and TRBJ1-5; D remains ambiguous. This CDR3 is 13 amino acids long. Germline V lookup: CDR1 MDHEN, CDR2 SYDVKM. V was pared by 3 bases and J by 4 bases, with 7 bases between. The CDR3 here is CASSFDLNQPQHF. Here the CDR3 DNA reads TGTGCCAGCAGTTTTGATCTTAATCAGCCCCAGCATTTT.

This sequence joins TRBV5-1 and TRBJ2-7; 8 bases align to TRBD2. The V and J ends lost 4 bases and 5 bases, in that order; junction bases with no gene match: 14. Germline assignment: CDR1 SGHRS and CDR2 YFSETQ. This CDR3 region has 16 residues. CDR3 DNA sequence: TGCGCCAGCAGCCCCAAGACGACTAGCGCTGTTAACGAGCAGTACTTC. Residues: CASSPKTTSAVNEQYF.

This chain links TRBV18 with TRBJ2-7, with D possibly TRBD2 on 5 matching bases. Between the trimmed V and J ends, which lost 3 bases and 3 bases, there was a span of 15 bases. Germline values: CDR1 KGHSH, CDR2 LQKENI. The CDR3 has 15 residues. The CDR3 nucleotides are TGTGCCAGCTCACCGGTACGGGAAGCCAGCTACGAGCAGTACTTC. Residues: CASSPVREASYEQYF.

The V and J genes are TRBV10-1 and TRBJ2-5; D gene ambiguous. CDR1 and CDR2 from the germline V gene are WNHNN and SYGVQD (reference sequence). The length of the CDR3 is 13 residues. Trimming cost V 6 bases and J 5 bases, with 13 bases left between them. The CDR3 DNA is TGCGCCAGCAGGGTCCCGGGTCTGGAGACCCAGTACTTC. It specifies CASRVPGLETQYF.

This clone was found a few times. V usage is TRBV15 and J usage is TRBJ2-3; D might be TRBD2 (5 bases). Trimming stripped 3 bases from V and 6 bases from J, with 7 bases between. From germline, CDR1 is LNHNV and CDR2 YYDKDF (reference sequence). The CDR3 runs to 12 residues. For the CDR3, the DNA is TGTGCCACCAGCAGGCGGGCCGATACGCAGTATTTT. This sequence encodes CATSRRADTQYF. Together with reference TRBV15 and TRBJ2-3, the CDR3 gives the full variable domain: DAMVIQNPRYQVTQFGKPVTLSCSQTLNHNVMYWYQQKSSQAPKLLFHYYDKDFNNEADTPDNFQSRRPNTSFCFLDIRSPGLGDTAMYLCATSRRADTQYFGPGTRLTVL.

In this sample, this clone turned up once. The V gene is TRBV5-4, the J gene TRBJ2-7; TRBD2 matches 14 bases. The germline V gene has CDR1 SGHNT and CDR2 YYREEE (reference sequence). Unmatched junction bases numbered 8, after V lost 4 bases and J lost 5 bases. The CDR3 consists of 16 residues. CDR3 region: CASSLRLAGGLDEQYF. The CDR3 bases are TGTGCCAGCAGCCTACGACTAGCGGGAGGGCTAGACGAGCAGTACTTC.

This chain links TRBV23-1 with TRBJ2-7; TRBD1 might be the D (6 bases). TRBV23-1 is placed among ORFs of uncertain function. V was shortened by 4 bases and J by 0 bases, with 16 bases between the two germline ends. The CDR3 extends over 16 amino acids. The DNA of the CDR3 is TGCGCCAGCAGTCGCTCGCCAGGGGAAATCTCCTACGAGCAGTACTTC. This translates into CASSRSPGEISYEQYF.

Only a few counts were recorded for this clone. The CDR3 sequence: CASRAGQQVRYNEQFF. CDR3 DNA sequence: TGTGCCAGCAGGGCAGGACAGCAAGTACGCTACAATGAGCAGTTCTTC. The rearrangement joins TRBV2 to TRBJ2-1, with D perhaps TRBD1 (6 bases). CDR1 SNHLY and CDR2 FYNNEI come from the germline V gene. Trimming cost V 6 bases and J 3 bases, with 18 bases left between them. The CDR3 contains 16 residues.

The chain employs TRBV28 and TRBJ1-4; a weak D match, TRBD1 (5 bases). V lost 8 bases and J 0 bases, leaving 13 bases between the germline ends. Germline V gene lookup returns CDR1 MDHEN and CDR2 SYDVKM. The CDR3 loop spans 15 amino acids. CDR3 protein: CASQGGVTTNEKLFF. The DNA of the CDR3 is TGTGCCAGCCAAGGAGGGGTGACAACTAATGAAAAACTGTTTTTT.

V is TRBV7-2 and J is TRBJ2-5; TRBD2 is a possible D gene (6 bases). V dropped 5 bases and J dropped 2 bases, with 12 bases sitting between them. This CDR3 has 14 residues. From germline, CDR1 is SGHTA and CDR2 FQGNSA. The DNA for the CDR3 is TGTGCCAGCAGCGCACTAGGGAGGCAAGAGACCCAGTACTTC. It specifies CASSALGRQETQYF.

The V gene is TRBV18, the J gene TRBJ2-2; possible D gene TRBD2, 5 bases. Trimming shortened V by 5 bases and J by 5 bases, and 9 bases separated the two germline ends. Per the germline V gene, CDR1 is KGHSH and CDR2 is LQKENI. CDR3 length equals 13 residues. The DNA of the CDR3 is TGTGCCAGCTCAGCCGAGCGGACCGGGGAGCTGTTTTTT. It translates to CASSAERTGELFF. Variable domain in full (rest from reference TRBV18 and TRBJ2-2): NAGVMQNPRHLVRRRGQEARLRCSPMKGHSHVYWYRQLPEEGLKFMVYLQKENIIDESGMPKERFSAEFPKEGPSILRIQQVVRGDSAAYFCASSAERTGELFFGEGSRLTVL.

In nucleotides, the CDR3 is TGTGCCAGCAGCCCCCCAGTGAAACTAGCGGGGTTATACAATGAGCAGTTCTTC. It is translated as CASSPPVKLAGLYNEQFF. The chain uses TRBV7-9 and TRBJ2-1; TRBD2 agrees at 10 bases. From germline, CDR1 is SEHNR and CDR2 FQNEAQ (reference sequence). The CDR3 has 18 amino acids. V shed 5 bases, J shed 4 bases, and the junction held 14 bases outside the gene matches.

The J gene is TRBJ1-1, the V gene TRBV11-3, with D unclear. This CDR3 is 13 amino acids long. Trimming removed 5 bases at V and 2 bases at J, with 9 bases between. Germline assignment: CDR1 SGHNT and CDR2 YENEEA. The DNA for the CDR3 is TGTGCCAGCAGCAAGGGTAGTAACACTGAAGCTTTCTTT. Its translation: CASSKGSNTEAFF. Full variable domain (remainder filled in from reference TRBV11-3 and TRBJ1-1): EAGVVQSPRYKIIEKKQPVAFWCNPISGHNTLYWYLQNLGQGPELLIRYENEEAVDDSQLPKDRFSAERLKGVDSTLKIQPAELGDSAVYLCASSKGSNTEAFFGQGTRLTVV.

CDR3 bases: TGTGCCAGCATACCAGGTGGGGGGCCCTCCGGGGAGCTGTTTTTT. As protein: CASIPGGGPSGELFF. The chain links TRBV28 to TRBJ2-2, with D possibly being TRBD1 or TRBD2 (6 bases each). This CDR3 comprises 15 residues. Germline CDR1 and CDR2: MDHEN and SYDVKM. V gave up 7 bases and J gave up 6 bases, with 18 bases separating them.

This clone was detected ten times or more. This rearrangement joins TRBV30 to TRBJ1-2; D might be TRBD1 (5 bases). The CDR3 totals 12 residues. Deletions cut 5 bases from V and 3 bases from J, with 10 bases between. Germline V lookup: CDR1 GTSNPN, CDR2 SVGIG (reference sequence). CDR3: CAWGTADYGYTF. For the CDR3, the DNA is TGTGCCTGGGGGACGGCGGACTATGGCTACACCTTC.

V is TRBV5-6 and J is TRBJ2-2; TRBD2 might be the D (6 bases). The germline V gene encodes CDR1 SGHDT and CDR2 YYEEEE. The CDR3 is 15 residues long. V lost 5 bases, J lost 1 base, and 12 bases lay in between. The CDR3 sequence is CASSPGVRNTGELFF. The CDR3 region has the DNA TGTGCCAGCAGTCCGGGAGTACGGAACACCGGGGAGCTGTTTTTT.

The V and J genes are TRBV5-1 and TRBJ1-1; no clear D. V shed 3 bases and J shed 2 bases, with 11 bases lying between them. The CDR3 sequence is 14 residues long. The V gene's germline CDR1 is SGHRS and CDR2 YFSETQ. Here the CDR3 DNA reads TGCGCCAGCAGCTCGGCGGGCCAAAACACTGAAGCTTTCTTT. This encodes CASSSAGQNTEAFF. Filled out from reference TRBV5-1 and TRBJ1-1, the complete variable domain reads KAGVTQTPRYLIKTRGQQVTLSCSPISGHRSVSWYQQTPGQGLQFLFEYFSETQRNKGNFPGRFSGRQFSNSRSEMNVSTLELGDSALYLCASSSAGQNTEAFFGQGTRLTVV.

The chain is built from TRBV30 and TRBJ1-3, with no clear D. V dropped 3 bases and J dropped 0 bases, with 15 bases sitting between them. CDR1 is GTSNPN and CDR2 is SVGIG in the germline V gene (reference sequence). The CDR3 loop spans 16 amino acids. CDR3 protein: CAWRSLISPSGNTIYF. CDR3 nucleotide sequence: TGTGCCTGGAGGTCTTTAATCAGTCCCTCTGGAAACACCATATATTTT.

The V call is TRBV5-1, the J call TRBJ2-3; 10 nucleotides agree with TRBD1. The CDR3 is 16 amino acids. CDR1 is SGHRS and CDR2 is YFSETQ in the germline V gene. Unmatched junction bases numbered 5, after V lost 0 bases and J lost 4 bases. The CDR3 loop is CASSLGPGTGADTQYF. In DNA form, the CDR3 reads TGCGCCAGCAGCTTGGGCCCCGGGACAGGGGCAGATACGCAGTATTTT. Together with reference TRBV5-1 and TRBJ2-3, the CDR3 gives the full variable domain: KAGVTQTPRYLIKTRGQQVTLSCSPISGHRSVSWYQQTPGQGLQFLFEYFSETQRNKGNFPGRFSGRQFSNSRSEMNVSTLELGDSALYLCASSLGPGTGADTQYFGPGTRLTVL.